This T cell receptor (beta chain) stems from a study of blood T cell repertoires in COVID-19. Study context: Acute-phase and convalescent COVID-19 samples originated in the United States, Italy and Spain. The cDNA or gDNA used as material had been derived from T cells, B-cell-depleted T cells, or PBMCs.

Enrolled through a virtual design, the participants were between about 18 and 100 years of age and came from fewer than 30 US areas. The table came from immunoSEQ multiplex PCR; TCRdb's copy has only in-frame clones and leaves some out. The repertoire holds 130,000 or so clones, about four fifths seen once, with under 4% in the top ten. The CDR3 loop spans 17 amino acids. The V end lost 5 bases, the J end lost 1 base, and 18 bases lay between the germline ends. Per germline, CDR1 LNHNV and CDR2 YYDKDF (reference sequence). What was sequenced was PBMCs or T cells enriched from blood (not recorded which). This chain uses TRBV15 with TRBJ1-5, with a weak D call TRBD1 (5 bases). This sequence was found in a woman under 40 who had recovered from COVID-19. CDR3 DNA: TGTGCCACCAGCCTCACCGAAGGGGAGGGGAGCAATCAGCCCCAGCATTTT. Translating gives CATSLTEGEGSNQPQHF.